This note documents a single T cell receptor (beta chain) sequence. Its specificity is not known. This entry belongs to a study of shared clonotypes between healthy human individuals. Deep-level running was used for the assay. The repertoire was sequenced with immunoSEQ multiplex PCR; TCRdb's copy has only in-frame clones and lacks some. In the table there are 850,000 to 1,200,000 clones, about 75% of which are singletons. Study-wide results and caveats: Clonotypes which were not shared had lower generation probabilities than clonotypes that all four donors shared.

In germline, CDR1 is MDHEN, CDR2 SYDVKM. The V end lost 10 bases, the J end lost 3 bases, and 24 bases lay between the germline ends. The CDR3 runs 16 residues. This sequence was found in a man in his late teens or twenties in good health. The chain combines TRBV28 with TRBJ1-2, with D possibly matching TRBD1 (6 bases). The specimen was memory CD4+ T cells sorted from blood. Subset specified: CD45RA-negative fraction. CDR3: CATGGQGNVFYYGYTF. The CDR3 region has the DNA TGTGCCACTGGGGGGCAGGGTAATGTTTTTTACTATGGCTACACCTTC.